This TCR beta chain appears in the sequencing data of a study of T cells in Graves' hyperthyroidism and ophthalmopathy. In the study overall: Peripheral blood was secured at the point of initial diagnosis, before any treatment.

Notes on the study in general: Most thyroid clonotypes that were expanded above 0.001 also turned up in blood. Ophthalmopathy was predicted by the model a median of 6.5 months ahead of onset.

RNA transcripts yielded amplified TCR beta CDR3 regions. The HTBI set primed first-round TCR CDR3 RT-PCR. Using its own MiXCR run on the multiplex PCR reads, TCRdb lists one record per CDR3 protein. The sample has 660,000 or so distinct CDR3 sequences; around 20% are singletons. CDR3 size: 16 residues. Germline V CDR1 and CDR2: KGHDR, SFDVKD. Unmatched junction bases numbered 6, after V lost 3 bases and J lost 7 bases. This clonotype was detected ten times or more. Its antigen is as yet unknown. The chain is built from TRBV24-1 and TRBJ2-1, with TRBD2 matching over 12 bases. The clonotype originates from a man aged 25 to 45 with Graves' ophthalmopathy. The sample was blood. CDR3 in amino acids: CATSDPPTSGRNEQFF. CDR3 coding DNA: TGTGCCACCAGTGATCCGCCGACTAGCGGGAGAAATGAGCAGTTCTTC.